This entry lists 6 T cell receptor beta chains sequenced from one sample in a study of cytomegalovirus exposure and HLA in healthy donors. The protocol was immunoSEQ multiplex PCR, while the TCRdb copy is restricted to in-frame clones and leaves out a portion. In the table there are under 100,000 clones, 95% to 97% of which are singletons. The specimen was PBMCs. Every receptor here comes from a young man in good health and CMV-seronegative.

V gene TRBV7-2 combines with J gene TRBJ1-1; D is perhaps TRBD1 (6 bases). The CDR3 contains 13 residues. Trimming removed 5 bases at V and 4 bases at J, with 11 bases between. From germline, CDR1 is SGHTA and CDR2 FQGNSA. The CDR3 nucleotides are TGTGCCAGCAGCCCCGACAGGACCACTGAAGCTTTCTTT. As protein: CASSPDRTTEAFF.

The chain employs TRBV7-9 and TRBJ2-3; 7 nucleotides line up with TRBD2. The CDR3 has 14 amino acids. Trimming at V came to 5 bases and at J to 2 bases, leaving 4 bases not matched to a gene. The germline V gene encodes CDR1 SEHNR and CDR2 FQNEAQ (reference sequence). The CDR3 nucleotides read TGTGCCAGCAGCCACGGGACTACCACAGATACGCAGTATTTT. Residues: CASSHGTTTDTQYF.

The chain is built from TRBV30 and TRBJ2-7; TRBD1 aligns across 7 bases. This CDR3 comprises 12 residues. Germline CDR1 is GTSNPN and CDR2 is SVGIG (reference sequence). Losses at the gene ends were 3 bases for V and 5 bases for J; bases not matched to a gene: 4. This chain's CDR3 is CAWRTGNNEQYF. The CDR3 DNA is TGTGCCTGGAGGACAGGGAACAACGAGCAGTACTTC.

The chain employs TRBV2 and TRBJ1-2, with 8 nucleotides matching TRBD1. This CDR3 has 15 amino acids. The ends lost 6 bases at V and 5 bases at J; junction bases unmatched: 11. The germline gives CDR1 SNHLY, CDR2 FYNNEI. CDR3 sequence: CASSVDRGPLYGYTF. DNA for the CDR3: TGTGCCAGCAGCGTAGACAGGGGTCCCCTTTATGGCTACACCTTC.

The chain joins TRBV19 to TRBJ2-7, with a tentative D call TRBD2 (5 bases). Germline V gene data show CDR1 as LNHDA and CDR2 as SQIVND (reference sequence). The length of the CDR3 is 13 residues. Trimming shortened V by 9 bases and J by 3 bases, and 15 bases separated the two germline ends. CDR3 nucleotide sequence: TGTGCCAGACCGGCTAGCAGATACTACGAGCAGTACGTC. Translation gives CARPASRYYEQYV.

CDR3 sequence (DNA): TGTGCCAGCAGTGTAACTGAAAACTACAATGAGCAGTTCTTC. As protein: CASSVTENYNEQFF. The chain carries TRBV6-4 and TRBJ2-1; the D is unclear. V lost 4 bases, J lost 3 bases, and 10 bases lay in between. The CDR3 is 14 residues long. Germline-derived CDR1 and CDR2 are MRHNA and SNTAGT.